This T cell receptor (beta chain) was profiled in a study of early stage breast cancer tumors. Study information: ER+/PR+/HER2- status applied to about 75% of the 16 invasive breast tumors. Findings and caveats of the study: Commonly generated sequences made up most enriched TCRB sequences shared between patients.

The CDR3 covers 13 residues. Germline V CDR1 and CDR2: MNHEY, SMNVEV (reference sequence). V shed 5 bases and J 6 bases; nucleotides not matched to a gene: 4. Blood replicates held 0.5 ug DNA, tumor or normal breast roughly 1.5 ug, two each. Only in-frame clones appear in the TCRdb table, and some are missing; sequencing was by immunoSEQ multiplex PCR. The sample lists approximately 75,000 clones, over 80% occurring once. On this clone itself: Its antigen is still unknown.

V gene TRBV27 combines with J gene TRBJ2-1; TRBD1 matches at 7 bases. The origin of this receptor is a person aged 40 to 49 with breast cancer. The sample taken for sequencing was blood. The CDR3 DNA reads as TGTGCCAGCAGTAGACAGGGTGGCAATGAGCAGTTCTTC. It encodes CASSRQGGNEQFF.